Detailed here is one T cell receptor (beta chain). Under the authors' procedure: Scientists estimated how many nucleated cells there were by amplifying reference gene primers. Assay: immunoSEQ multiplex PCR; the TCRdb copy retains only in-frame clones and omits some. V, J and clone size are those of that table, while D and trimming were read from the DNA. Of roughly 190,000 clones listed, about 88% are singletons. Germline V gene sequence: CDR1 KGHSH, CDR2 LQKENI. V shed 6 bases and J shed 9 bases, with 21 bases lying between them. The CDR3 contains 15 residues. The record originates from a study of blood T cell repertoires in COVID-19. The wider study: Sites in the United States, Italy and Spain provided acute and convalescent COVID-19 samples. Sources were T cells, B-cell-depleted T cells, or PBMCs; the material itself was cDNA or gDNA.

The sequence was obtained from a woman older than 75 in a cohort sampled during active or convalescent COVID-19. Source material: peripheral blood. J is TRBJ2-1 and V is TRBV18; tentatively, D is TRBD2 (7 bases). The CDR3 nucleotides are TGTGCCAGCTCCACCGTAGGACAGTCGGGAGGTGAGCAGTTCTTC. This gives the protein CASSTVGQSGGEQFF.